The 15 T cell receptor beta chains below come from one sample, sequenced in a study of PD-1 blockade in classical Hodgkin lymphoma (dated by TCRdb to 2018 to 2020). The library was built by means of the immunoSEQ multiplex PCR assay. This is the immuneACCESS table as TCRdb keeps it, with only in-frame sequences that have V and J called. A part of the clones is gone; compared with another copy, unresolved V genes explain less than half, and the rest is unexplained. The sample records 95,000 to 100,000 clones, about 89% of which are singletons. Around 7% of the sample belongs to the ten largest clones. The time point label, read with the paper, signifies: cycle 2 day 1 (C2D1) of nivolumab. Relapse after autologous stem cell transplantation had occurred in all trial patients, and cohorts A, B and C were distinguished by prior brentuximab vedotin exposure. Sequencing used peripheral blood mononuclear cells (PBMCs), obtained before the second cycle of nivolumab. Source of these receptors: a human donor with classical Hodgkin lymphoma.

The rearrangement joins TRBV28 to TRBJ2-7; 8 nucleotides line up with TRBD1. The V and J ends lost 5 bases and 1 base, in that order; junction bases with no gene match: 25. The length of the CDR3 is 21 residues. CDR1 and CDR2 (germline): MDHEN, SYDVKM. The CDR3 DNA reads TGTGCCAGCAGTACCTCTTGGACAGGGTCAATAATGGTTGTAGCGTCCTACGAGCAGTACTTC. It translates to CASSTSWTGSIMVVASYEQYF.

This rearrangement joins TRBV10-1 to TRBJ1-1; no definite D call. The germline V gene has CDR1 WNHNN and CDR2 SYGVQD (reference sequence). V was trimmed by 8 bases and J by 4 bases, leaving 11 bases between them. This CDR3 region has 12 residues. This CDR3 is CASGSEGTEAFF. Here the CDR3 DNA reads TGCGCCAGCGGGAGTGAGGGCACTGAAGCTTTCTTT.

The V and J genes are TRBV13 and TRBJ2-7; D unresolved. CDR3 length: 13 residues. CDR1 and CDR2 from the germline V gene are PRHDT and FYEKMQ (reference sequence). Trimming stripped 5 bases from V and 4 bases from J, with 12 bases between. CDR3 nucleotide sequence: TGTGCCAGCAGCCCCCCTGCATCTTACGAGCAGTACTTC. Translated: CASSPPASYEQYF. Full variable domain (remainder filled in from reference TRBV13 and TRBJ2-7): AAGVIQSPRHLIKEKRETATLKCYPIPRHDTVYWYQQGPGQDPQFLISFYEKMQSDKGSIPDRFSAQQFSDYHSELNMSSLELGDSALYFCASSPPASYEQYFGPGTRLTVT.

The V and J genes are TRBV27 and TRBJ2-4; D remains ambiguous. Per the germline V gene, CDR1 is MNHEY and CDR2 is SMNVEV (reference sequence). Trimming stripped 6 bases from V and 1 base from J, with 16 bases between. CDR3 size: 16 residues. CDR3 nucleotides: TGTGCCAGCAGACCAAGAATTGGGGTGGCCAAAAACATTCAGTACTTC. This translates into CASRPRIGVAKNIQYF.

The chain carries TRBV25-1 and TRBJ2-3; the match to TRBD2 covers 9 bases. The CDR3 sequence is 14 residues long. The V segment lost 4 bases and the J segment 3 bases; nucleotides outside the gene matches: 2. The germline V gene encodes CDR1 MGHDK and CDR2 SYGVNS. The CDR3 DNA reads TGTGCCAGCAGTGTGAGCGGGGGGACAGATACGCAGTATTTT. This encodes CASSVSGGTDTQYF.

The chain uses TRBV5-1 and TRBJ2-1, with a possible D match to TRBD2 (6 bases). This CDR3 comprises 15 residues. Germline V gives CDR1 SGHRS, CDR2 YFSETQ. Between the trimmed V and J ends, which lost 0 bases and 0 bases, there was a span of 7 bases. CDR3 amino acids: CASSLVGGSYNEQFF. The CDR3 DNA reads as TGCGCCAGCAGCTTGGTGGGGGGCTCCTACAATGAGCAGTTCTTC.

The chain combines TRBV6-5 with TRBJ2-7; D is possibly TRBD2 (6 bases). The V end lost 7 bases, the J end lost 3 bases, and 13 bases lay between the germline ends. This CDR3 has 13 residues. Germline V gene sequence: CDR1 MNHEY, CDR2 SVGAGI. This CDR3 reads CASTPGGNYEQYF. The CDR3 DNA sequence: TGTGCCAGCACGCCCGGGGGTAACTACGAGCAGTACTTC.

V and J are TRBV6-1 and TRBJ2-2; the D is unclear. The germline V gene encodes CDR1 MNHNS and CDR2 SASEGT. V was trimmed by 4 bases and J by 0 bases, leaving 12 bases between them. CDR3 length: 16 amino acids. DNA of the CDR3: TGTGCCAGCAGTGGCAGAGACAACGCGAACACCGGGGAGCTGTTTTTT. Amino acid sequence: CASSGRDNANTGELFF.

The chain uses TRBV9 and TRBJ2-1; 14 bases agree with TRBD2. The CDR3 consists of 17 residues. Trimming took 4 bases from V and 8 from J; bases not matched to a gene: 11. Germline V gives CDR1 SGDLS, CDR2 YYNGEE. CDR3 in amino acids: CASSTTMGLAGDHEQFF. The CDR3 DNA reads TGTGCCAGCAGCACCACGATGGGACTAGCGGGGGACCATGAGCAGTTCTTC. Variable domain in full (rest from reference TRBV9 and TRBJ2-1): DSGVTQTPKHLITATGQRVTLRCSPRSGDLSVYWYQQSLDQGLQFLIQYYNGEERAKGNILERFSAQQFPDLHSELNLSSLELGDSALYFCASSTTMGLAGDHEQFFGPGTRLTVL.

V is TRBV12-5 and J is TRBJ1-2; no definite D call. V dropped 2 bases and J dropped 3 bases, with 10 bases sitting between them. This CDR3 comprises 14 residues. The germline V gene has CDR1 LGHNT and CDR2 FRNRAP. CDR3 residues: CASGLSRADYGYTF. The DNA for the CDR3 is TGTGCTAGTGGTTTGTCCCGGGCGGACTATGGCTACACCTTC.

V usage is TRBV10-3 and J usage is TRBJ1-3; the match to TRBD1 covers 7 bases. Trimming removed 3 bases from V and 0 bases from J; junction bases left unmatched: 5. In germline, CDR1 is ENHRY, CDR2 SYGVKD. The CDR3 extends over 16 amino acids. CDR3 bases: TGTGCCATCAGTGACCATGGGACAGCCTCTGGAAACACCATATATTTT. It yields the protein CAISDHGTASGNTIYF.

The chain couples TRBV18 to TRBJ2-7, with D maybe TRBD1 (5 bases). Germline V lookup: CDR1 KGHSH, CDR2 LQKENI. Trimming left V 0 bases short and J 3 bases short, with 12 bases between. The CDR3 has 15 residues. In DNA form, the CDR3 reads TGTGCCAGCTCACCACCGAACGGACACCTCTACGAGCAGTACTTC. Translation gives CASSPPNGHLYEQYF.

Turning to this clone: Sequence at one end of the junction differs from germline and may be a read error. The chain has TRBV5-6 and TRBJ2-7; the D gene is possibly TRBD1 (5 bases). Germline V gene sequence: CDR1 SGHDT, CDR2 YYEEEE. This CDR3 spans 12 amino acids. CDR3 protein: CASSLGAGRIWF. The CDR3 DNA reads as TGTGCCAGCAGCTTGGGGGCAGGGCGTATTTGGTTC.

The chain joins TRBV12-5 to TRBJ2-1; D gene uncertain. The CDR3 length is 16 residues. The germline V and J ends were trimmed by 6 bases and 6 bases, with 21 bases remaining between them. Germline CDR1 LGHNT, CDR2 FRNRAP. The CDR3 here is CASGPAGPRILNEQFF. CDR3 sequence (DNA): TGTGCTAGTGGCCCCGCCGGGCCGAGGATACTCAATGAGCAGTTCTTC.

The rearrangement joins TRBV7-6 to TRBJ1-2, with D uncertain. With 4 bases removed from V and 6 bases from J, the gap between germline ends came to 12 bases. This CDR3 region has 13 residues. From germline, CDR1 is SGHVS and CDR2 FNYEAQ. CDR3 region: CASSSYKVDGYTF. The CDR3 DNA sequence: TGTGCCAGCAGCTCCTACAAGGTGGATGGCTACACCTTC.